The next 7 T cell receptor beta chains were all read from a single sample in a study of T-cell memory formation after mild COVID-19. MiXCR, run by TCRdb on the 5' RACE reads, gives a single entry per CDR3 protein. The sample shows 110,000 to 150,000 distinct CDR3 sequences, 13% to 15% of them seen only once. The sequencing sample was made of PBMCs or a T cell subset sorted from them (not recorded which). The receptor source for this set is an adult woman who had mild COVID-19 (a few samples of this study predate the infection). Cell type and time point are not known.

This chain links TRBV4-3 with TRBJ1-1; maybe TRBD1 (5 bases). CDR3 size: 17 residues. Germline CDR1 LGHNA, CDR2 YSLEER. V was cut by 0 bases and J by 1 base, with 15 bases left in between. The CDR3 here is CASSQDPRGTGNTEAFF. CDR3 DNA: TGCGCCAGCAGCCAAGATCCGCGGGGGACGGGGAACACTGAAGCTTTCTTT.

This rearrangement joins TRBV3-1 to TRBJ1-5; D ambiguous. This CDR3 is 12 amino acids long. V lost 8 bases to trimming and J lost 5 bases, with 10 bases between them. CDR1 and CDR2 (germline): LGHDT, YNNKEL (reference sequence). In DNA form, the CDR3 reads TGTGCCAGCGGAGGACCGGATCAGCCCCAGCATTTT. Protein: CASGGPDQPQHF.

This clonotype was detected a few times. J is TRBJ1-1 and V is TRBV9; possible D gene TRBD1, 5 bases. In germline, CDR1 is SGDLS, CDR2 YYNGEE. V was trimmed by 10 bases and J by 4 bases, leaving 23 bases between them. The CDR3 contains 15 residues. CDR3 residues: CASQPQGGGATEAFF. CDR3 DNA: TGTGCCTCTCAGCCTCAGGGCGGTGGGGCCACTGAAGCTTTCTTT.

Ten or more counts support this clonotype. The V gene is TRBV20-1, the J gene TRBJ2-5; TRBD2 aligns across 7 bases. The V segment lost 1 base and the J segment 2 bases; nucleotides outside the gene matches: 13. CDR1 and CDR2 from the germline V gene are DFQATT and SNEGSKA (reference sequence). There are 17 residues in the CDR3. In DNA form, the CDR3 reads TGCAGTGCTAGAGCTTACCATAGCGGGCCTAGACAAGAGACCCAGTACTTC. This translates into CSARAYHSGPRQETQYF.

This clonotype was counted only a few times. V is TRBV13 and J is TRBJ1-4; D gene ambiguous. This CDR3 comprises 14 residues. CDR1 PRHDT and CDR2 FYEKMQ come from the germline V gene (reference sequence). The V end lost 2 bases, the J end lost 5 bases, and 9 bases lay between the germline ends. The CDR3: CASSLSQENEKLFF. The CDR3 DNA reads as TGTGCCAGCAGCTTATCCCAGGAAAATGAAAAACTGTTTTTT.

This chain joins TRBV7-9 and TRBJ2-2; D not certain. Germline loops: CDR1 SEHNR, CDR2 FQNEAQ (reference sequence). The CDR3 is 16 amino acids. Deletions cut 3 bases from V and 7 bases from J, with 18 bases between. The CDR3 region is CASSFSLPSMNGELFF. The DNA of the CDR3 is TGTGCCAGCAGCTTCAGTCTGCCTAGTATGAACGGGGAGCTGTTTTTT.

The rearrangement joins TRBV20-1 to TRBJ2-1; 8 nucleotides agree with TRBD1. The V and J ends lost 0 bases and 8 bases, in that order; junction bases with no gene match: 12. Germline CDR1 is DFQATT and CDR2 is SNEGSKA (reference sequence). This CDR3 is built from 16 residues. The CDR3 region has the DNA TGCAGTGCTAGAGATCTCCAAGGACAGGGTCTCGATGAGCAGTTCTTC. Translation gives CSARDLQGQGLDEQFF.